This T cell receptor (beta chain) appears in the sequencing data of a study of T cells in Graves' hyperthyroidism and ophthalmopathy (dated by TCRdb to 2018 to 2020). For the study in its entirety: Peripheral blood was collected at initial diagnosis, before any treatment. A discovery cohort of roughly 96 patients, roughly 45 with Graves' ophthalmopathy and approximately 57 with stable Graves' hyperthyroidism, was used to find distinguishing TCR V-J signatures. Prospective prediction of ophthalmopathy was tested in an independent validation cohort consisting of roughly 19 hyperthyroidism patients and 15 to 17 patients who later progressed to ophthalmopathy. The 90 to 100 discovery patients were randomly split 7:3 into training and test sets. The study also compared thyroid tissue and blood T-cell repertoires from roughly 6 Graves' hyperthyroidism patients. After sampling, hyperthyroidism patients received methimazole starting at 30 mg daily, and ophthalmopathy patients received high-dose intravenous methylprednisolone. The paper reports TCR Vbeta CDR3 sequencing of more than 120 peripheral blood samples: approximately 41 ophthalmopathy, under 80 hyperthyroidism and approximately 17 progressor patients. Overall study outcomes, separate from this receptor: No statistical method was used to fix the sample size in advance, and group allocation was not hidden from the investigators. Most expanded thyroid clonotypes (frequency above 0.001) were also detected in blood, a finding suggesting that blood repertoires may reflect thyroid immune responses. In validation, progression to ophthalmopathy was predicted by the model with nearly 71% sensitivity and 72% to 80% specificity, a median of approximately 6.5 months before onset. A 13 V-J signature model separated ophthalmopathy from stable hyperthyroidism, with around 88% sensitivity and roughly 81% specificity in cross-validation and 80%/75% in testing.

The TCR beta CDR3 regions were amplified from the RNA transcripts. The first round of RT-PCR for the TCR CDR3 was performed with the HTBI primer set and the Qiagen OneStep RT-PCR kit. The libraries were constructed in a second round of multiplex PCR and then size-selected and purified. Paired-end sequencing of the libraries was performed with 100 bp reads on an Illumina HiSeq2000. The authors' analysis ran thus. SOAPnuke was used to process the raw data, throwing out any read that contained adapters or uncalled bases, had a mean Phred below 15, or lacked an exact constant-primer or identifier match. High-quality paired reads were merged using COPE v1.2.5, and each unique nucleotide sequence was defined as a clonotype. Clonotypes were aligned to IMGT TRBV, TRBD and TRBJ reference segments using MiTCR v1.1. The analysis was restricted to V-J combinations with a frequency above 0.0001, which together covered about 99% of the repertoires. A TCS score was defined as the ratio of F50 (clonal expansion) to E x V (chaos), with BLOSUM62-based TCRdist applied between CDR3 peptides within each V-J. Welch's t-statistics and random forest reduced roughly 540 V-J features to roughly 13, which were used in a naive Bayes classifier (R e1071). Using fastp trimming at Q25 and MiXCR clonotype assembly, TCRdb reanalyzed the public sequencing data and kept in-frame beta chains. Duplicate CDR3 protein sequences are folded into a single record with the most common DNA and genes. The V and J calls reflect TCRdb's pipeline rather than the authors' work. The sample table records over 450,000 distinct CDR3 sequences; 15% to 20% of these occur just once. The top ten constitute under 20% of the sample.

This clonotype was picked up many times. Its antigen target is currently unknown. Base qualities are missing; no much larger clone stands one base away. The CDR3 contains 14 residues, cysteine and phenylalanine counted. The DNA shown is the 42-base CDR3, in frame from base 1. CDR1 and CDR2 were assigned from the germline V gene as LGHNA and YNFKEQ. Trimming removed 1 base from V and 6 bases from J, leaving 13 bases between the germline ends. Moderately to severely active disease, a Clinical Activity Score of at least 3, a NOSPECS grade of at least 4, and a duration under 3 months were present in ophthalmopathy patients. Exclusion was applied to patients with uncontrolled infections, other autoimmune diseases, pregnancy or lactation. Diagnoses were established on the basis of clinical symptoms, serum thyroxine and TRAb, thyroid ultrasound, and orbital computed tomography. Ficoll-Paque density gradient centrifugation was used to isolate PBMCs from approximately 11 ml of fresh peripheral blood. Total RNA was extracted using Trizol reagent, and RNA quality was assessed on an Agilent 2100 Bioanalyzer.

The chain links TRBV4-2 with TRBJ2-7; the D gene is possibly TRBD1 or TRBD2, with 5 bases matching each. This receptor was obtained from a woman under 30 with Graves' ophthalmopathy. The sample was blood. The nucleotides read TGTGCCAGCAGCCAAGCGGGGCAGGTTCTCGAGCAGTACTTC. Its coded protein is CASSQAGQVLEQYF.